This T cell receptor beta chain was obtained from a study of blood T cell repertoires in COVID-19. This CDR3 contains 15 residues. Germline trimming cut 7 bases from V and 7 bases from J; bases unmatched to any gene: 13. The germline V gene has CDR1 MDHEN and CDR2 SYDVKM. Per the original data handling: Nucleated cell counts were estimated from reference gene primer amplification. The data were produced by immunoSEQ multiplex PCR, yet TCRdb's version contains in-frame clones alone and is incomplete. The DNA was the basis for D and trimming; V, J and clone size are from that table. The table records roughly 35,000 clones, over 80% of them present only once.

The chain uses TRBV28 and TRBJ2-1; 7 positions match TRBD2. Sequencing was carried out using peripheral blood. The sequence derives from a man in his sixties with active COVID-19. CDR3 loop: CASILGGSLGNEQFF. The DNA of the CDR3 is TGTGCCAGCATCCTCGGGGGGAGTTTGGGTAATGAGCAGTTCTTC.